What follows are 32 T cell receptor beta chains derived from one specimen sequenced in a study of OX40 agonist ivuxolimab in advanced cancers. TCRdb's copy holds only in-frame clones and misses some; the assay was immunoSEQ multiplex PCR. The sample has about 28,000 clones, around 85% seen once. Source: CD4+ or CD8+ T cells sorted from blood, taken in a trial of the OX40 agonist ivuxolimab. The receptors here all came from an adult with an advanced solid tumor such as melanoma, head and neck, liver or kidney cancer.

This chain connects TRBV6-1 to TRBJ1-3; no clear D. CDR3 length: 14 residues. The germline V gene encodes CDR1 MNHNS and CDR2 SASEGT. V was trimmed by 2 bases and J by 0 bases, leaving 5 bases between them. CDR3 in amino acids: CASSEYGSGNTIYF. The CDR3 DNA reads TGTGCCAGCAGTGAATATGGCTCTGGAAACACCATATATTTT.

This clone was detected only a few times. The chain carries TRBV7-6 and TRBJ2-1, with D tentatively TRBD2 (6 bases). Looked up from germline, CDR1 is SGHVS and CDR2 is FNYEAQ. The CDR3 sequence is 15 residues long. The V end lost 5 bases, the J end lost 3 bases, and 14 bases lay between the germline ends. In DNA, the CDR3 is TGTGCCAGCAGCCCCGGGACTCCGATCTACAATGAGCAGTTCTTC. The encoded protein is CASSPGTPIYNEQFF.

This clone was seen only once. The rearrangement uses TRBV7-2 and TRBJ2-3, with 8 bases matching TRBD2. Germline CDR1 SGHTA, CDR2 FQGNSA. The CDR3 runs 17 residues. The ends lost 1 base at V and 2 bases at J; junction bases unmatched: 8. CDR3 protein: CASSLEPAGGSTDTQYF. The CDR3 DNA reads TGTGCCAGCAGCTTAGAACCCGCGGGGGGTTCCACAGATACGCAGTATTTT. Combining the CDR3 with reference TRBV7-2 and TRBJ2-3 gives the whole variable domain GAGVSQSPSNKVTEKGKDVELRCDPISGHTALYWYRQSLGQGLEFLIYFQGNSAPDKSGLPSDRFSAERTGGSVSTLTIQRTQQEDSAVYLCASSLEPAGGSTDTQYFGPGTRLTVL.

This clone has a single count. CDR3 residues: CASYGAGVSNEQYF. In nucleotides, the CDR3 is TGTGCCAGCTACGGAGCAGGGGTTTCCAACGAGCAGTACTTC. The V call is TRBV13, the J call TRBJ2-7; possible D gene TRBD1, 6 bases. Germline assignment: CDR1 PRHDT and CDR2 FYEKMQ (reference sequence). There are 14 residues in the CDR3. Trimming left V 8 bases short and J 5 bases short, with 19 bases between. The full variable domain, rest sourced from reference TRBV13 and TRBJ2-7, is AAGVIQSPRHLIKEKRETATLKCYPIPRHDTVYWYQQGPGQDPQFLISFYEKMQSDKGSIPDRFSAQQFSDYHSELNMSSLELGDSALYFCASYGAGVSNEQYFGPGTRLTVT.

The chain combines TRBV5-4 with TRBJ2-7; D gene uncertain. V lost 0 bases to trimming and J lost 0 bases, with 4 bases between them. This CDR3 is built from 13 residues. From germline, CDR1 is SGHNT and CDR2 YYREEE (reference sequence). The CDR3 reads CASSLESSYEQYF. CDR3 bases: TGTGCCAGCAGCTTGGAGTCCTCCTACGAGCAGTACTTC.

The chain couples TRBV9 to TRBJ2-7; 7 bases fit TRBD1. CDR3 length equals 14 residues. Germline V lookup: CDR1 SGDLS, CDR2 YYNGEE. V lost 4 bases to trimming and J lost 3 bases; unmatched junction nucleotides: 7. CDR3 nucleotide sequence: TGTGCCAGCAGCCTCCAGGGGGAGAGCTACGAGCAGTACTTC. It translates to CASSLQGESYEQYF.

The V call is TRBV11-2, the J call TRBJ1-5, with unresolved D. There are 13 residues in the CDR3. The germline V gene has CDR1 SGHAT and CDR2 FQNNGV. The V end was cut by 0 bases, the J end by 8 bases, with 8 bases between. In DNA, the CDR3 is TGTGCCAGCAGCTTAGACCTACTGGAGCCCCAGCATTTT. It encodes CASSLDLLEPQHF.

The CDR3 loop is CASSVWGSNSGNTIYF. CDR3 sequence (DNA): TGTGCCAGCAGTGTTTGGGGCAGCAACTCTGGAAACACCATATATTTT. The rearrangement joins TRBV6-6 to TRBJ1-3; D possibly corresponds to TRBD1 (5 bases). Germline lookup yields CDR1 MNHNY and CDR2 SVGAGI (reference sequence). Trimming left V 5 bases short and J 0 bases short, with 14 bases between. This CDR3 has 16 amino acids.

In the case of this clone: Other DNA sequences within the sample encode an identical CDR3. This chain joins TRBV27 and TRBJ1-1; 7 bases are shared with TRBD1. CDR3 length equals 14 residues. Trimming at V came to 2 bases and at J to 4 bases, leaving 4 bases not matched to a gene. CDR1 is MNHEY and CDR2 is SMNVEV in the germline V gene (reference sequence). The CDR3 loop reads CASSLQGGGTEAFF. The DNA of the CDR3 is TGTGCCAGCAGTTTACAGGGGGGAGGCACTGAAGCTTTCTTT.

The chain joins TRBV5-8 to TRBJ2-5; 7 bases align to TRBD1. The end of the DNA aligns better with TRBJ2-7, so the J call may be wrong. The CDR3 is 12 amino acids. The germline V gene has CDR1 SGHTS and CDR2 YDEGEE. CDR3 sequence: CASSHRGSEQYF. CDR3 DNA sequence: TGTGCCAGCAGTCACAGGGGCAGCGAGCAGTACTTC.

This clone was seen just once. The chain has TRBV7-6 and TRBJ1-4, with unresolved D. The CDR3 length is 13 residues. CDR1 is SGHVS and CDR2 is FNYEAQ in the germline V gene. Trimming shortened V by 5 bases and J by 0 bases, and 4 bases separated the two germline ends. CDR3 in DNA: TGTGCCAGCAGCCCTGCAACTAATGAAAAACTGTTTTTT. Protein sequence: CASSPATNEKLFF.

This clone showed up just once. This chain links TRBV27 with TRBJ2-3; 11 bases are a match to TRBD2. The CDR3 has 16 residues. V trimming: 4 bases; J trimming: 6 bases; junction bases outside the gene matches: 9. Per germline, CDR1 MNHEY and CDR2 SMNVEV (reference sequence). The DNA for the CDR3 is TGTGCCAGCAGTTCTAATAGCGGGGGGGCCATTGATACGCAGTATTTT. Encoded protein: CASSSNSGGAIDTQYF.

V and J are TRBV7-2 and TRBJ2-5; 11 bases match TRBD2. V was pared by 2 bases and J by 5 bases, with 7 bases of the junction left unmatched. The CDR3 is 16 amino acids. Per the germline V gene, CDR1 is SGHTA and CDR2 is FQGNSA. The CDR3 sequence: CASSLPIAGGLETQYF. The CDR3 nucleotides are TGTGCCAGCAGCTTACCAATAGCGGGAGGGCTTGAGACCCAGTACTTC.

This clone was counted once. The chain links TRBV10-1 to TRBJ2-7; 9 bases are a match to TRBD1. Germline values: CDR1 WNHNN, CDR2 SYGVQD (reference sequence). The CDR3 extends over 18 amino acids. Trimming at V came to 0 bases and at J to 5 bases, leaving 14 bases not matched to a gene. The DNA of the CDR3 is TGCGCCAGCAGTGAGTCAGGACAGGGGATATATGGTTTCGACGAGCAGTACTTC. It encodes CASSESGQGIYGFDEQYF.

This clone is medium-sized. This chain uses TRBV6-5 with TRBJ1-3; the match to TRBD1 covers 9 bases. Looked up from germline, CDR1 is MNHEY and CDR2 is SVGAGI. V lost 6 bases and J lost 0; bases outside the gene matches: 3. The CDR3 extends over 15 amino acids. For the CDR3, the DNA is TGTGCCAGCAGAGGGACAGGGAACTCTGGAAACACCATATATTTT. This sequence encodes CASRGTGNSGNTIYF.

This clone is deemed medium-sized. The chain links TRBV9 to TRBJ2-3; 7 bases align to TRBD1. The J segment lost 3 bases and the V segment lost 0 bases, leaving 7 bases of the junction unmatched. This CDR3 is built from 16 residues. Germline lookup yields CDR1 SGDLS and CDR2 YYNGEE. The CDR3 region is CASSVGTGGITDTQYF. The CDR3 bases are TGTGCCAGCAGCGTAGGGACAGGTGGGATTACAGATACGCAGTATTTT.

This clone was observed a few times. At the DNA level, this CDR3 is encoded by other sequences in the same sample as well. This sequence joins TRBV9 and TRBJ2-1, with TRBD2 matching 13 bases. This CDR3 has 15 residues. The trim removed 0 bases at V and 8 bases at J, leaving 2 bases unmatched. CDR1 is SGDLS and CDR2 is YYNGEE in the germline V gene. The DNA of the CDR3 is TGTGCCAGCAGCGTAGGAGGACTAGCGGGAGATGAGCAGTTCTTC. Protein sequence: CASSVGGLAGDEQFF.

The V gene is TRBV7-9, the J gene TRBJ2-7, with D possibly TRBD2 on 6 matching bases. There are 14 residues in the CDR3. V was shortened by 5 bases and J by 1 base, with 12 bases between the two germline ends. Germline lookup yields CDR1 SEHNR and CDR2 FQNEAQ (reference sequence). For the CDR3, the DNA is TGTGCCAGCAGCCGGTCGGGGGATTCCTACGAGCAGTACTTC. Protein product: CASSRSGDSYEQYF.

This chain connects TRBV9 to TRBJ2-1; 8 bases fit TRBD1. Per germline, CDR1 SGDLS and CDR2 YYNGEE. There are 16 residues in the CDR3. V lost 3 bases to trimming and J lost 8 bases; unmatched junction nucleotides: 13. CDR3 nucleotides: TGTGCCAGCAGCGCTCGAGGACAGGGTGGAACTGATGAGCAGTTCTTC. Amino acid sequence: CASSARGQGGTDEQFF.

CDR3 sequence reads: CASSLVTGNTEAFF. CDR3 in DNA: TGCGCCAGCAGCTTGGTAACGGGGAACACTGAAGCTTTCTTT. This chain joins TRBV5-1 and TRBJ1-1; no clear D gene. The CDR3 loop spans 14 amino acids. Germline CDR1 and CDR2: SGHRS and YFSETQ. V was pared by 0 bases and J by 1 base, with 7 bases between.

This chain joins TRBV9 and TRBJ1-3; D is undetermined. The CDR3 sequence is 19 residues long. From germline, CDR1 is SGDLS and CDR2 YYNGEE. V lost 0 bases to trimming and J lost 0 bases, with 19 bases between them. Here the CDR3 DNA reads TGTGCCAGCAGCGTAGCCCCCCCGTTTACGACCTACTCTGGAAACACCATATATTTT. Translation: CASSVAPPFTTYSGNTIYF.

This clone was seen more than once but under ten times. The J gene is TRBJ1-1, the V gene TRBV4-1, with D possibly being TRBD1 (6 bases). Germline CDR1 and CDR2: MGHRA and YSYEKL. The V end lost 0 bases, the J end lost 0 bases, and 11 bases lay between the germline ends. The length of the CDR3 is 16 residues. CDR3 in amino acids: CASSQEQGTMNTEAFF. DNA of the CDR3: TGCGCCAGCAGCCAAGAACAGGGTACGATGAACACTGAAGCTTTCTTT.

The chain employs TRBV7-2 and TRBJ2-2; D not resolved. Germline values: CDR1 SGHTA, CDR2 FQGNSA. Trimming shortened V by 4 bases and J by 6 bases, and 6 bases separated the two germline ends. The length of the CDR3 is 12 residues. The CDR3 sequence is CASSWQSGELFF. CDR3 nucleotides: TGTGCCAGCAGCTGGCAGTCCGGGGAGCTGTTTTTT.

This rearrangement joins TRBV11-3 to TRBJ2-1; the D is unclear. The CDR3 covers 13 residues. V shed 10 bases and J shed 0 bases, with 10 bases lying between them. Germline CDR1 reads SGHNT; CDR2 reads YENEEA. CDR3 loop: CATTESSYNEQFF. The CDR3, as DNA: TGTGCCACGACCGAAAGCTCCTACAATGAGCAGTTCTTC.

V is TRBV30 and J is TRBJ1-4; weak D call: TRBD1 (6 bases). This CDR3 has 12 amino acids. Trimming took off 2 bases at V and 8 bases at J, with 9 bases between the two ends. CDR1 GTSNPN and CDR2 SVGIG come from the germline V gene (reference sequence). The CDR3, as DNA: TGTGCCTGGAGTTGGGGGCAAGAAAAACTGTTTTTT. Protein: CAWSWGQEKLFF.

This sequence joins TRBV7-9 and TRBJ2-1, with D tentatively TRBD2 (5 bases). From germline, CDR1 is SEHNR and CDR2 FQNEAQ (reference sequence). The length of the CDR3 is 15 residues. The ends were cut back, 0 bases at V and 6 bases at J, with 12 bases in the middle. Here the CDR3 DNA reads TGTGCCAGCAGCTTAGCCAGCGGAGGCCCCAATGAGCAGTTCTTC. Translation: CASSLASGGPNEQFF.

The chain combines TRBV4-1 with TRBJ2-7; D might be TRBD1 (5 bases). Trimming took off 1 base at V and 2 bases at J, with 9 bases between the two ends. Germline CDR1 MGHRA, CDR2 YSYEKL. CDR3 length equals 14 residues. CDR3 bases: TGCGCCAGCAGCCAAGTCCAGGGCGCCTACGAGCAGTACTTC. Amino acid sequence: CASSQVQGAYEQYF.

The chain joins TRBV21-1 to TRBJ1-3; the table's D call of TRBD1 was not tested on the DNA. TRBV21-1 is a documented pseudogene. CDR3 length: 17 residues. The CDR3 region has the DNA TGTGCCAGCAGCAACCCCCGGGGTAGGGGGCCTGGAAACACCATATATTTT. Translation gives CASSNPRGRGPGNTIYF.

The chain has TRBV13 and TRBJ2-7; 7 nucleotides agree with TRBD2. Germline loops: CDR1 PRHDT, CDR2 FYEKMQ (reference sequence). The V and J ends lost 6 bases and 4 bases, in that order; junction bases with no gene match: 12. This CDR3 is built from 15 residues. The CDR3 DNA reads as TGTGCCAGCAGTTATAACCAGGGAGGGGAGTACGAGCAGTACTTC. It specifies CASSYNQGGEYEQYF. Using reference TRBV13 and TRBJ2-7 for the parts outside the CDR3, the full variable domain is AAGVIQSPRHLIKEKRETATLKCYPIPRHDTVYWYQQGPGQDPQFLISFYEKMQSDKGSIPDRFSAQQFSDYHSELNMSSLELGDSALYFCASSYNQGGEYEQYFGPGTRLTVT.

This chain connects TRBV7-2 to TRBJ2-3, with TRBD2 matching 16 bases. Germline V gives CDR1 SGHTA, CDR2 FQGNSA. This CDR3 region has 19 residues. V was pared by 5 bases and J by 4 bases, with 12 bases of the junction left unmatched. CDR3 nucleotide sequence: TGTGCCAGCAGCGCACACTCCGGGACTAGCGGGAGGGGGGCAGATACGCAGTATTTT. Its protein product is CASSAHSGTSGRGADTQYF.

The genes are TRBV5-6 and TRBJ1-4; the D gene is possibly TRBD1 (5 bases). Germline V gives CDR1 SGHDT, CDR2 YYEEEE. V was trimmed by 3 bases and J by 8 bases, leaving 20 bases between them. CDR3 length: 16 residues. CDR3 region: CASSSLRDQSREKLFF. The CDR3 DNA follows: TGTGCCAGCAGCTCACTCCGGGACCAGTCAAGAGAAAAACTGTTTTTT.

The CDR3: CASSPWTVNTEAFF. The CDR3 DNA reads as TGCGCCAGCAGCCCCTGGACGGTAAACACTGAAGCTTTCTTT. This chain connects TRBV5-1 to TRBJ1-1; D call uncertain. Germline CDR1 and CDR2: SGHRS and YFSETQ. The CDR3 consists of 14 residues. The V gene lost 4 bases and the J gene lost 2 bases, with 12 bases spanning the gap.